This is a list of T cell receptor beta chains from one sample in a study of blood T cell repertoires in COVID-19. The table came from immunoSEQ multiplex PCR; TCRdb's copy has only in-frame clones and leaves some out. The table shows 150,000 to 200,000 clones, with roughly 80% occurring only once. The sequencing input was peripheral blood. The source of these receptors is a woman in her twenties or thirties with acute or convalescent COVID-19. The CDR3 runs from the conserved cysteine through the conserved F or W. Fields, in order: D gene, J gene, V gene, clone size, CDR3 protein, CDR3 DNA. The D gene is left open where the match is weak. The size field is filled for only some rows; it gives once, few, many or a size class.

TRBD2	TRBJ2-1	TRBV24-1	.	CATSDRRGGLRYNEQFF	TGTGCCACCAGTGACCGCCGGGGGGGTCTACGGTACAATGAGCAGTTCTTC
.	TRBJ1-5	TRBV7-8	.	CASSLVGYGNQPQHF	TGTGCCAGCAGCTTAGTAGGCTACGGGAATCAGCCCCAGCATTTT
TRBD1	TRBJ2-7	TRBV28	.	CASSATGTGRYEQYF	TGTGCCAGCAGTGCCACCGGGACAGGGCGTTACGAGCAGTACTTC
TRBD1	TRBJ1-1	TRBV29-1	.	CSVERQGWENTEAFF	TGCAGCGTTGAAAGACAGGGTTGGGAGAACACTGAAGCTTTCTTT
.	TRBJ2-7	TRBV20-1	.	CSASALVGEYEQYF	TGCAGTGCTAGTGCCCTGGTCGGAGAATACGAGCAGTACTTC
.	TRBJ2-3	TRBV21-1	.	CASSKGISLILRRTDTQYF	TGTGCCAGCAGCAAAGGGATTAGCCTTATTCTCCGTCGCACAGATACGCAGTATTTT
TRBD1	TRBJ1-6	TRBV2	.	CASTDLNRGISPLHF	TGTGCCAGCACCGACCTCAACAGGGGGATTTCACCCCTCCACTTT
TRBD2	TRBJ2-3	TRBV10-3	.	CAIRETWGTSGSTDTQYF	TGTGCCATCAGGGAAACCTGGGGGACTAGCGGGAGCACAGATACGCAGTATTTT
.	TRBJ2-3	TRBV5-1	.	CASSSGSGRTDTQYF	TGCGCCAGCAGCTCCGGGAGTGGTCGCACAGATACGCAGTATTTT
.	TRBJ1-5	TRBV18	.	CASSPGQGRHNQPQHF	TGTGCCAGCTCACCTGGGCAGGGGCGTCACAATCAGCCCCAGCATTTT
TRBD2	TRBJ2-7	TRBV29-1	.	CSVERGSYEQYF	TGCAGCGTTGAGCGGGGGTCGTACGAGCAGTACTTC
.	TRBJ2-7	TRBV28	.	CASSETRYEQYF	TGTGCCAGCAGCGAGACTCGTTACGAGCAGTACTTC
.	TRBJ1-1	TRBV6-5	.	CASQQPIEAFF	TGTGCCAGCCAACAACCCATTGAAGCTTTCTTT
TRBD2	TRBJ2-5	TRBV28	.	CASSHPTSVRTQYF	TGTGCCAGCAGTCACCCGACTAGCGTTAGGACCCAGTACTTC
TRBD1	TRBJ1-4	TRBV27	.	CASGYRGEGKKLFF	TGTGCCAGCGGCTACAGGGGTGAAGGGAAAAAACTGTTTTTT
.	TRBJ2-7	TRBV3-1/TRBV3-2	.	CASSQDPSSSYEQYF	TGTGCCAGCAGCCAAGACCCCTCGAGCTCCTACGAGCAGTACTTC
.	TRBJ1-4	TRBV2	.	CASSGTGYNEKLFF	TGTGCCAGCAGTGGTACCGGTTATAATGAAAAACTGTTTTTT
.	TRBJ2-7	TRBV5-1	.	CASTRDIGYEQYF	TGCGCCAGCACCCGGGACATAGGCTACGAGCAGTACTTC
TRBD2	TRBJ2-7	TRBV4-1	.	CASSQDGSGSLQQYF	TGCGCCAGCAGCCAAGATGGTAGCGGGAGTCTCCAGCAGTACTTC
.	TRBJ1-1	TRBV7-2	.	CASSSWGRDTEAFF	TGTGCCAGCAGCTCCTGGGGCAGGGACACTGAAGCTTTCTTT
.	TRBJ1-6	TRBV30	.	CAWSVLGLDSPLHF	TGTGCCTGGAGTGTACTGGGACTCGATTCACCCCTCCACTTT
TRBD1	TRBJ1-5	TRBV28	.	CASSYGTGRNQPQHF	TGTGCCAGCAGCTATGGGACAGGGCGCAATCAGCCCCAGCATTTT
.	TRBJ1-6	TRBV28	few	CASSVLTGPNSPLHF	TGTGCCAGCTCAGTTTTGACAGGACCTAATTCACCCCTCCACTTT
.	TRBJ2-3	TRBV20-1	.	CSARAGGTQYF	TGCAGTGCTAGAGCAGGAGGTACGCAGTATTTT
TRBD2	TRBJ2-3	TRBV5-1	once	CASRELAGSTDTQYF	TGCGCCAGCAGGGAACTAGCGGGGAGCACAGATACGCAGTATTTT
TRBD1	TRBJ1-1	TRBV14	.	CASSQRTGRNTEAFF	TGTGCCAGCAGCCAGAGGACAGGGAGGAACACTGAAGCTTTCTTT
TRBD2	TRBJ2-3	TRBV9	.	CASSPQAGGRTDTQYF	TGTGCCAGCAGCCCCCAAGCGGGGGGACGCACAGATACGCAGTATTTT
.	TRBJ2-2	TRBV6-2/TRBV6-3	.	CASSYLGEAGELFF	TGTGCCAGCAGTTACCTCGGGGAAGCCGGGGAGCTGTTTTTT
.	TRBJ2-1	TRBV6-2/TRBV6-3	.	CASSPRLSSYNEQFF	TGTGCCAGCAGTCCCCGCCTCAGCTCCTACAATGAGCAGTTCTTC
.	TRBJ1-2	TRBV24-1	few	CATSGQDGQNGYTF	TGTGCCACCAGTGGCCAGGATGGCCAAAACGGCTACACCTTC
.	TRBJ2-5	TRBV11-2	once	CASSLEGLKETQYF	TGTGCCAGCAGCTTAGAGGGGCTAAAAGAGACCCAGTACTTC
.	TRBJ2-5	TRBV9	.	CASSVLDSSKTQYF	TGTGCCAGCAGCGTCCTAGACAGCAGTAAGACCCAGTACTTC
.	TRBJ1-2	TRBV5-4	few	CASSLGQDFRYGYTF	TGTGCCAGCAGCTTGGGGCAGGACTTCAGGTATGGCTACACCTTC
.	TRBJ2-6	TRBV7-6	.	CASSLGRGGANVLTF	TGTGCCAGCAGTTTGGGGCGGGGTGGGGCCAACGTCCTGACTTTC
.	TRBJ1-2	TRBV5-6	.	CASSPTLGQTHGYTF	TGTGCCAGCAGCCCCACCCTTGGACAGACGCATGGCTACACCTTC
.	TRBJ2-7	TRBV6-2/TRBV6-3	.	CASSKNRQGRGYYEQYF	TGTGCCAGCAGCAAAAACAGACAGGGCCGGGGGTACTACGAGCAGTACTTC
.	TRBJ1-1	TRBV19	.	CASSIRGTTEAFF	TGTGCCAGTAGTATCCGGGGGACCACTGAAGCTTTCTTT